The source of this TCR beta chain is a study of blood T cells in healthy people across ages. Germline CDR1 MGHDK, CDR2 SYGVNS. The length of the CDR3 is 14 residues. V lost 6 bases, J lost 7 bases, and 13 bases lay in between. PCR was performed a second time for about 7 to 12 cycles using a sample-barcoded 5' primer and a J-beta primer mix. Sequencing yielded, for each sample, at least 2.5 million paired-end reads carrying CDR3. TCRdb called the 5' RACE reads again in MiXCR, with one record for every CDR3 protein. The sample records about 650,000 distinct CDR3 sequences, less than 40% being singletons.

The source of this sequence is an elderly woman in good health. Sequencing used blood. The rearrangement uses TRBV25-1 and TRBJ1-6; D ambiguous. The CDR3 DNA follows: TGTGCCAGCAGAGAAAGTGGAATGAATTCACCCCTCCACTTT. Protein sequence: CASRESGMNSPLHF. Filled out from reference TRBV25-1 and TRBJ1-6, the complete variable domain reads EADIYQTPRYLVIGTGKKITLECSQTMGHDKMYWYQQDPGMELHLIHYSYGVNSTEKGDLSSESTVSRIRTEHFPLTLESARPSHTSQYLCASRESGMNSPLHFGNGTRLTVT.